These 3 T cell receptor beta chains were all obtained from the same sample, sequenced in a study of T cells in Graves' hyperthyroidism and ophthalmopathy. The investigators amplified TCR beta CDR3 regions from RNA transcripts. Researchers ran a first-round RT-PCR on the TCR CDR3 using the HTBI primer set. TCRdb passed the multiplex PCR reads through MiXCR, listing each CDR3 protein once. The repertoire holds about 260,000 distinct CDR3 sequences, with less than 30% as singletons. Sequencing input: blood. Receptor source: a man between 35 and 55 years old with Graves' hyperthyroidism that later progressed to Graves' ophthalmopathy.

The rearrangement links TRBV28 to TRBJ1-6, with D unresolved. Trimming stripped 6 bases from V and 6 bases from J, with 12 bases between. Germline CDR1 reads MDHEN; CDR2 reads SYDVKM. The length of the CDR3 is 14 residues. The CDR3 spells CASSMDGPNSPLHF. The CDR3 DNA follows: TGTGCCAGCAGCATGGACGGACCTAATTCACCCCTCCACTTT.

In its sample, this clonotype was seen a few times. This chain connects TRBV3-1 to TRBJ1-1; 11 bases align to TRBD1. J lost 1 base, V lost 0 bases, and 7 bases had no gene match. The CDR3 sequence is 18 residues long. CDR1 and CDR2 (germline): LGHDT, YNNKEL (reference sequence). CDR3 coding DNA: TGTGCCAGCAGCCAAGACTGGACAGGGGGCGCAGGGAACACTGAAGCTTTCTTT. Residues: CASSQDWTGGAGNTEAFF. The full variable domain, its missing parts supplied by reference TRBV3-1 and TRBJ1-1, is DTAVSQTPKYLVTQMGNDKSIKCEQNLGHDTMYWYKQDSKKFLKIMFSYNNKELIINETVPNRFSPKSPDKAHLNLHINSLELGDSAVYFCASSQDWTGGAGNTEAFFGQGTRLTVV.

This clonotype is a singleton in its sample. The J gene is TRBJ2-7, the V gene TRBV9; 10 bases fit TRBD1. After removal of 0 bases from V and 0 bases from J, the junction contained 0 bases not matched to a gene. The CDR3 length is 15 residues. The germline V gene encodes CDR1 SGDLS and CDR2 YYNGEE. CDR3 region: CASSVGTGGSYEQYF. Written as DNA, the CDR3 is TGTGCCAGCAGCGTAGGGACAGGGGGCTCCTACGAGCAGTACTTC.